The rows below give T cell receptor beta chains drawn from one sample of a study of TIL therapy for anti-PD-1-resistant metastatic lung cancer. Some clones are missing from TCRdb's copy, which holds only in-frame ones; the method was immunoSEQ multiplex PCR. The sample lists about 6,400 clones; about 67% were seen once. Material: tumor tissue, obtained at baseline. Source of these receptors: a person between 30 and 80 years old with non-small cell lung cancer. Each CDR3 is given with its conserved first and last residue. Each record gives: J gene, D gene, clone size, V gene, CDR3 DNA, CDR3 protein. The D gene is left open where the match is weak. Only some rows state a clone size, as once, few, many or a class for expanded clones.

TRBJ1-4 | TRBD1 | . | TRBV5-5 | TGTGCCAGCAGGGGACAGCTCAGTAATGAAAAACTGTTTTTT | CASRGQLSNEKLFF
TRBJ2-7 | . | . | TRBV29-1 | TGCAGCGTTGGTGGGGGCGAAGGGACCTACGAGCAGTACTTC | CSVGGGEGTYEQYF
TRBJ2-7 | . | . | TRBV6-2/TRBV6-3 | TGTGCCAGCAGTATGGGTCGCAGCTCCTACGAGCAGTACTTC | CASSMGRSSYEQYF
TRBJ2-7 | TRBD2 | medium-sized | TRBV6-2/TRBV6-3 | TGTGCCAGCAGTTACCAGAGCGGGAGAGAGCAGTACTTC | CASSYQSGREQYF
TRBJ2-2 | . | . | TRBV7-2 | TGTGCCAGCAGCCCCCAACTAGCACCGGGCACCGGGGAGCTGTTTTTT | CASSPQLAPGTGELFF
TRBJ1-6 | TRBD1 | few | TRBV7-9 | TGTGCCAGCAGCTTAGACCCGGGACAGGGGGTATCCACCCTCCACTTT | CASSLDPGQGVSTLHF
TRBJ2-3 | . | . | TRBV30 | TGTGCCTGGAGTGTAGCGGTGGCCCACACAGATACGCAGTATTTT | CAWSVAVAHTDTQYF
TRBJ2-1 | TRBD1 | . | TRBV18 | TGTGCCAGCTCACCGCCCGCCGGACAGGCGAACAATGAGCAGTTCTTC | CASSPPAGQANNEQFF
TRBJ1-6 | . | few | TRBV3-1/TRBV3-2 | TGTGCCAGCAGCCAAAAGGACCAAAATTCACCCCTCCACTTT | CASSQKDQNSPLHF
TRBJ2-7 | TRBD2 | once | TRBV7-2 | TGTGCCAGCAGCTTAGTTGGACTAGCGGGGGAGGAGCAGTACTTC | CASSLVGLAGEEQYF
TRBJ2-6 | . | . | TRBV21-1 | TGTGCCAGTAGATCCGGGACCTCCGCCTCTGGGGCCAACGTCCTGACTTTC | CASRSGTSASGANVLTF
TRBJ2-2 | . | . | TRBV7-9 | TGTGCCAGCAGCTTAGCAGCCGGGGTGAACACCGGGGAGCTGTTTTTT | CASSLAAGVNTGELFF
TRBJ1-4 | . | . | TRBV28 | TGTGCCAGCAGTACTCGCAGATCCGGGGAGGAAAAACTGTTTTTT | CASSTRRSGEEKLFF
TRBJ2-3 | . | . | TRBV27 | TGTGCCAGCAGTGCCTCGGTGGGAAAGGGGACAGATACGCAGTATTTT | CASSASVGKGTDTQYF
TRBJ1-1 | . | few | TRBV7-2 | TGTGCCAGCAGCTTAAGAAGGGTCTGGGGCACTGAAGCTTTCTTT | CASSLRRVWGTEAFF
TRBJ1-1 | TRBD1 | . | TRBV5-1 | TGCGCCAGCAGCTTGGATGGACAGGTCAACACTGAAGCTTTCTTT | CASSLDGQVNTEAFF
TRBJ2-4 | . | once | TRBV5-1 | TGCGCCAGCAGCTTGGGTGGGCCGGGCTTAAACATTCAGTACTTC | CASSLGGPGLNIQYF
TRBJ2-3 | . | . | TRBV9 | TGTGCCAGCAGCGTAGAGGGCGCCGCGGGGTCGGAGCACAGTTATACGCAGTATTTT | CASSVEGAAGSEHSYTQYF
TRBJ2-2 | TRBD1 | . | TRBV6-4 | TGTGCCAGCAGTGCCGGGACAGGGGACACCGGGGAGCTGTTTTTT | CASSAGTGDTGELFF
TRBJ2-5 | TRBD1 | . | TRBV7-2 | TGTGCCAGCAGCTTAGCCCCCAGGGGGGAGACCCAGTACTTC | CASSLAPRGETQYF
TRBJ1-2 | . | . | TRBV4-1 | TGCGCCAGCAGCCAAGAAAGGCGGACAGACTATGGCTACACCTTC | CASSQERRTDYGYTF
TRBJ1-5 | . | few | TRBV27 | TGTGCCAGCAGTCCAGGAAGCAATCAGCCCCAGCATTTT | CASSPGSNQPQHF
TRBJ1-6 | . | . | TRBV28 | TGTGCCAGCAGTTTAGGTGACTCACCCCTCCACTTT | CASSLGDSPLHF
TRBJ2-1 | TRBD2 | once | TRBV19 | TGTGCCAGTTCTAGCGGGAGGGCCGACTACAATGAGCAGTTCTTC | CASSSGRADYNEQFF
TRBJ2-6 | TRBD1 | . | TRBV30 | TGTGCCTCACCGACAGGGGGGGGTGGGGCCAACGTCCTGACTTTC | CASPTGGGGANVLTF
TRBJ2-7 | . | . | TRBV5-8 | TGTGCCAGCAGCTTGGCTGTCAGCCCAAGGGGGCAGTACTTC | CASSLAVSPRGQYF
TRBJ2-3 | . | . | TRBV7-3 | TGTGCCAGCAGCTTAAATCTTTCACCCACAGATACGCAGTATTTT | CASSLNLSPTDTQYF
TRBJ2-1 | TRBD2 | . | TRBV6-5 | TGTGCCAGCAGGGGCGGGGGGGCCTACAATGAGCAGTTCTTC | CASRGGGAYNEQFF
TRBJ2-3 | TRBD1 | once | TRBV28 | TGTGCCAGCAGTTCTGCCCTCGGGACAGGGAGCACAGATACGCAGTATTTT | CASSSALGTGSTDTQYF
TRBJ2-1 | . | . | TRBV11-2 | TGTGCCAGCAGCTCCAACAATGAGCAGTTCTTC | CASSSNNEQFF
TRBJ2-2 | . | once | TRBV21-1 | TGTGCCAGCAGCGGCCGGGACAGGCACACCGGGGAGCTGTTTTTT | CASSGRDRHTGELFF
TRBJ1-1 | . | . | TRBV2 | TGTGCCAGCAATTACGGCTTGAACACTGAAGCTTTCTTT | CASNYGLNTEAFF